Given below is one T cell receptor beta chain in context. Germline loops: CDR1 MGHRA, CDR2 YSYEKL. There are 15 residues in the CDR3. V was trimmed by 5 bases and J by 4 bases, leaving 14 bases between them. The data were produced by immunoSEQ multiplex PCR, yet TCRdb's version contains in-frame clones alone and is incomplete. The sample contains hundreds of thousands of clones, around 84% of which appear only once. As for treatment: some 20 received Ad26.COV2.S at low or high dose, single or two shots; roughly five received placebo; per-sample allocation not given. The samples date from day 63 after the first vaccine or placebo injection. The source of the sample is a study of Ad26.COV2.S vaccination and SARS-CoV-2 variants.

The source is a person between 18 and 65 years old who received the Ad26.COV2.S COVID-19 vaccine or a placebo. The genes are TRBV4-1 and TRBJ1-4; the D gene is possibly TRBD1 (5 bases). Sample: peripheral blood, taken in a trial of Ad26.COV2.S vaccine versus placebo. In DNA form, the CDR3 reads TGCGCCAGCAGCTATCTCGAAGGGGTTAATGAAAAACTGTTTTTT. It is translated as CASSYLEGVNEKLFF.